The clone carrying this T cell receptor (beta chain) was recorded many times. Its target is unknown. Germline assignment: CDR1 LGHNA and CDR2 YSLEER. V was clipped by 4 bases and J by 0 bases; unmatched bases: 12. The CDR3 covers 18 residues. This sample was taken from a study of human T cells and chemical hapten exposure. As originally analysed: Between about 23,224 and 700,000 TCRs appeared in each sample, and the median stood at 95,638. Each CDR3 protein is one row after TCRdb ran MiXCR on the RACE reads. What appears here as the V and J calls and clone size reflects TCRdb's work, not the paper's. The table records fewer than 80,000 distinct CDR3 sequences, roughly 11% of them present only once. Time point of the sample: patch test 3, about 24 weeks after DPC sensitization. Noted treatment: therapeutic diphenylcyclopropenone sensitization with weekly scalp DPC. Patches went on only after blood had been drawn each time.

Whole-study results and caveats: TCRs above 1 in 1000 frequency did not change with DPC sensitization. As patch test score rose, PT1 expanded TCR counts tended to rise as well.

The chain couples TRBV4-3 to TRBJ1-2; 9 bases are a match to TRBD1. The material was whole blood, obtained in connection with sensitization to the hapten diphenylcyclopropenone (DPC). The receptor's source is a woman aged 25 to 39 with alopecia areata. Some clones in this sample may be carry-over from other donors' samples. The CDR3 reads CASSPLQGAVAPNYGYTF. For the CDR3, the DNA is TGCGCCAGCAGCCCCTTACAGGGGGCGGTAGCCCCTAACTATGGCTACACCTTC.